A single sample gave rise to the 14 T cell receptor beta chains below, sequenced in a study of CD8 T cells in Susac syndrome. RNA amounts of about 0.5 to 1 ug underwent reverse transcription with random hexamers. From the immunoSEQ multiplex PCR reads, TCRdb called clonotypes with MiXCR, one entry per CDR3 protein. The data show more than 150,000 distinct CDR3 sequences, with 90% to 95% seen just once and around 0.14% held by the top ten. The material sequenced was CD4+ T cells from PBMCs. These receptors originate from a human donor in good health.

The V and J genes are TRBV18 and TRBJ1-1; D unresolved. With 2 bases removed from V and 1 base from J, the gap between germline ends came to 5 bases. Per germline, CDR1 KGHSH and CDR2 LQKENI. This CDR3 spans 13 amino acids. This chain's CDR3 is CASSPSKNTEAFF. CDR3 DNA: TGTGCCAGCTCACCATCGAAGAACACTGAAGCTTTCTTT.

The J gene is TRBJ1-1, the V gene TRBV20-1, with a tentative D call TRBD1 (6 bases). Looked up from germline, CDR1 is DFQATT and CDR2 is SNEGSKA (reference sequence). The CDR3 has 15 residues. Trimming pared 2 bases from V and 2 bases from J, leaving 15 bases between. The CDR3 DNA reads TGCAGTGCTAGATCGTTGAGGGGGGCAAACACTGAAGCTTTCTTT. Protein: CSARSLRGANTEAFF.

This chain links TRBV20-1 with TRBJ1-2, with 10 bases that match TRBD1. V was clipped by 8 bases and J by 3 bases; unmatched bases: 9. The CDR3 contains 14 residues. CDR1 and CDR2 (germline): DFQATT, SNEGSKA (reference sequence). Written as DNA, the CDR3 is TGCAGTATCCCGACAGGGGGCGCCGACTATGGCTACACCTTC. Amino acids: CSIPTGGADYGYTF.

Written as DNA, the CDR3 is TGTGCCAGCACTAGGGAGGGAGACTATGGCTACACCTTC. It is translated as CASTREGDYGYTF. The chain couples TRBV28 to TRBJ1-2; D call uncertain. Trimming removed 7 bases at V and 3 bases at J, with 12 bases between. This CDR3 comprises 13 residues. CDR1 and CDR2 (germline): MDHEN, SYDVKM.

V gene TRBV7-9 combines with J gene TRBJ2-1; D not resolved. CDR3 length: 14 amino acids. The germline gives CDR1 SEHNR, CDR2 FQNEAQ (reference sequence). V was cut by 0 bases and J by 13 bases, with 16 bases left in between. CDR3 amino acids: CASSLAQGSADQFF. In nucleotides, the CDR3 is TGTGCCAGCAGCTTAGCCCAAGGGTCAGCCGATCAGTTCTTC.

The chain employs TRBV6-2 or TRBV6-3 and TRBJ2-1; D call uncertain. Trimming stripped 7 bases from V and 9 bases from J, with 13 bases between. The CDR3 spans 12 residues. Germline CDR1 MNHEY, CDR2 SVGEGT. The CDR3 sequence: CASTAGLSEQFF. CDR3 in DNA: TGTGCCAGCACCGCTGGGCTAAGTGAGCAGTTCTTC.

In nucleotides, the CDR3 is TGTGCCAGCAGCCTAGCCCAAACCCAAGAGACCCAGTACTTC. Protein product: CASSLAQTQETQYF. The chain employs TRBV9 and TRBJ2-5; D perhaps matches TRBD2 (5 bases). The CDR3 is made up of 14 amino acids. V dropped 4 bases and J dropped 1 base, with 11 bases sitting between them. Germline V lookup: CDR1 SGDLS, CDR2 YYNGEE.

The gene calls are TRBV6-1 and TRBJ1-2, with unresolved D. This CDR3 comprises 11 residues. V was trimmed by 2 bases and J by 4 bases, leaving 2 bases between them. Germline V lookup: CDR1 MNHNS, CDR2 SASEGT. The CDR3 loop is CASSEIYGYTF. CDR3 nucleotide sequence: TGTGCCAGCAGTGAAATCTATGGCTACACCTTC.

This chain links TRBV20-1 with TRBJ2-1; tentatively, D is TRBD2 (5 bases). CDR3 length: 16 residues. From germline, CDR1 is DFQATT and CDR2 SNEGSKA (reference sequence). V dropped 5 bases and J dropped 1 base, with 18 bases sitting between them. The CDR3 spells CSAPEPGSGSYNEQFF. The DNA of the CDR3 is TGCAGTGCTCCAGAGCCTGGCAGCGGTTCCTACAATGAGCAGTTCTTC.

The chain joins TRBV5-1 to TRBJ2-7, with 10 bases aligning to TRBD1. Germline CDR1 is SGHRS and CDR2 is YFSETQ. Trimming took 7 bases from V and 7 from J; bases not matched to a gene: 8. The CDR3 has 13 residues. The CDR3: CASRGQGIGEQYF. In DNA form, the CDR3 reads TGCGCCAGCCGGGGACAGGGGATCGGAGAGCAGTACTTC.

Here the CDR3 reads CASSGGSWDRALEAFF. The CDR3 coding sequence is TGTGCCAGCAGTGGAGGGTCATGGGACAGGGCGCTTGAAGCTTTCTTT. The chain uses TRBV12-3 or TRBV12-4 and TRBJ1-1, with 9 bases that match TRBD1. CDR3 length: 16 residues. Losses at the gene ends were 5 bases for V and 7 bases for J; bases not matched to a gene: 14.

The chain carries TRBV19 and TRBJ1-4, with D uncertain. Trimming removed 3 bases from V and 5 bases from J, with 10 bases in between. This CDR3 comprises 14 residues. CDR1 and CDR2 (germline): LNHDA, SQIVND (reference sequence). The CDR3 protein is CASSISVPNEKLFF. The CDR3 region has the DNA TGTGCCAGTAGTATTTCGGTGCCCAATGAAAAACTGTTTTTT.

As for this clonotype: Mismatch with germline at one junction end may stem from a read error. The chain has TRBV7-7 and TRBJ2-5, with D possibly being TRBD1 (5 bases). There are 14 residues in the CDR3. Looked up from germline, CDR1 is SSHAT and CDR2 is FNYEAQ (reference sequence). CDR3 nucleotides: TGTGCTAGCAGCTTAGGGGCAGGGTCGGAGACCCAGTACTTC. Amino acids: CASSLGAGSETQYF.

This clonotype has only one observation. The genes are TRBV20-1 and TRBJ2-3; no clear D. The CDR3 runs to 13 residues. Germline CDR1 DFQATT, CDR2 SNEGSKA (reference sequence). V dropped 5 bases and J dropped 3 bases, with 12 bases sitting between them. This CDR3 is CSAPDGLTDTQYF. CDR3 nucleotides: TGCAGTGCTCCGGATGGGCTAACAGATACGCAGTATTTT.